Listed below are T cell receptor beta chains from one sample, sequenced in a study of T cell repertoires in cytomegalovirus infection. Each CDR3 protein gets one entry after TCRdb re-called the reads with MiXCR. This table has about 80,000 distinct CDR3 sequences, 3.7% appearing once. Sequenced material: PBMCs. The receptor set was obtained from a human donor in good health (CMV status not recorded). Some clones in this sample may be carry-over from other donors' samples. CDR3s include the opening cysteine and the closing phenylalanine or tryptophan. Fields, in order: J gene, V gene, D gene, clone size, CDR3 DNA, CDR3 protein. D genes are given only for firm matches. The size field reads once, few or many counts, or a class when the clone is expanded.

>TRBJ1-1|TRBV7-6|.|many
TGTGCCAGCAGCTCACCAAACAGGGCTACAGGTCTGACTGAAGCTTTCTTT
CASSSPNRATGLTEAFF
>TRBJ1-2|TRBV14|.|many
TGTGCCAGCAGCCAAAGTGGGGCCAGCTATTCGGCCTACACCTTC
CASSQSGASYSAYTF
>TRBJ2-7|TRBV24-1|.|many
TGTGCCCCCCGTCCCCTCTCCTACGAGCAGTACTTC
CAPRPLSYEQYF
>TRBJ2-7|TRBV12-3/TRBV12-4|.|many
TGTGCCAGCAGTCCGCCATCCTACGAGCAGTACTTC
CASSPPSYEQYF
>TRBJ2-3|TRBV7-8|.|many
TGTGCCAGCACCTCTTCGTGGGATACGCAGTATTTT
CASTSSWDTQYF
>TRBJ1-1|TRBV9|.|many
TGTGCCAGCAGCGGTATGGGTGGGACTGAAGCTTTCTTT
CASSGMGGTEAFF
>TRBJ1-1|TRBV25-1|.|many
TGTGCCAGCAGTGAGTCGGGCAGGGGAGGAACTGAAGCTTTCTTT
CASSESGRGGTEAFF
>TRBJ1-1|TRBV12-5|.|many
TGTGCTAGTGGTTTGGTAGGCACTGAAGCTTTCTTT
CASGLVGTEAFF
>TRBJ1-5|TRBV10-3|.|many
TGTGCCATCAGCGACAGTAGAGATAGCGATCAGCCCCAGCATTTT
CAISDSRDSDQPQHF
>TRBJ1-1|TRBV6-5|.|many
TGTGCCAGCAGTTCCTCCTTAAACACTGAAGCTTTCTTT
CASSSSLNTEAFF